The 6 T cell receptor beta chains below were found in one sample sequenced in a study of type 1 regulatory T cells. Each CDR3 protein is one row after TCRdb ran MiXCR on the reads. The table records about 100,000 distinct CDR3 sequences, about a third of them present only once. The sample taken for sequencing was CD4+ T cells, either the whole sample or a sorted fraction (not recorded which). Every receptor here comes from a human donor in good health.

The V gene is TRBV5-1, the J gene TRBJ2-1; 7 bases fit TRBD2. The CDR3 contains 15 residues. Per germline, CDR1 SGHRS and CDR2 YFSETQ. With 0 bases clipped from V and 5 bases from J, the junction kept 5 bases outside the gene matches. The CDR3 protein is CASSLGGLADNEQFF. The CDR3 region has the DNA TGCGCCAGCAGCTTGGGGGGCCTAGCGGACAATGAGCAGTTCTTC.

CDR3 sequence reads: CASSPRVDRQGTEAFF. CDR3 nucleotides: TGCGCCAGCAGCCCGAGGGTGGACAGACAGGGCACTGAAGCTTTCTTT. The chain links TRBV5-1 to TRBJ1-1; 7 nucleotides align to TRBD1. There are 16 residues in the CDR3. Germline CDR1 and CDR2: SGHRS and YFSETQ. V lost 4 bases to trimming and J lost 4 bases; unmatched junction nucleotides: 13.

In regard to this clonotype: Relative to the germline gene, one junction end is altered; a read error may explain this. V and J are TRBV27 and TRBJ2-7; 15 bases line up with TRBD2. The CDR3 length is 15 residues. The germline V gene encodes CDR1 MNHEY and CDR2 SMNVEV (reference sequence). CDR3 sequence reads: CASSWRLGTSGRQAF. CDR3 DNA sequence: TGTGCCAGCAGTTGGCGTTTAGGGACTAGCGGGAGGCAAGCTTTC.

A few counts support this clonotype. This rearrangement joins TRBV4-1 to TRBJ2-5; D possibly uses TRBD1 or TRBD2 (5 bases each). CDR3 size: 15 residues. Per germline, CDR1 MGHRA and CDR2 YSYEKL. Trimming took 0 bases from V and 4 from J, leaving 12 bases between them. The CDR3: CASSQEGESGETQYF. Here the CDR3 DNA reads TGCGCCAGCAGCCAAGAAGGGGAAAGCGGAGAGACCCAGTACTTC.

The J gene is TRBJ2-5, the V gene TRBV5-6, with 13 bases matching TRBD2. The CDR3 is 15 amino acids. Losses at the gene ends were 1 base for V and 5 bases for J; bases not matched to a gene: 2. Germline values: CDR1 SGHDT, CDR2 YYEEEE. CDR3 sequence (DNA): TGTGCCAGCAGCTTGAGACTAGCGGGAGGTGAGACCCAGTACTTC. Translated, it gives CASSLRLAGGETQYF. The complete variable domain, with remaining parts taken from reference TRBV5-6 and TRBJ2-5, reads DAGVTQSPTHLIKTRGQQVTLRCSPKSGHDTVSWYQQALGQGPQFIFQYYEEEERQRGNFPDRFSGHQFPNYSSELNVNALLLGDSALYLCASSLRLAGGETQYFGPGTRLLVL.

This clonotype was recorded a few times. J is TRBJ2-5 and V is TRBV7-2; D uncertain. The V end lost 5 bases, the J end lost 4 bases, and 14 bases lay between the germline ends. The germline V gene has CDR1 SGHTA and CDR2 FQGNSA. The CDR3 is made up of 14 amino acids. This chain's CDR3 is CASSPMPSSETQYF. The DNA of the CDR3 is TGTGCCAGCAGCCCCATGCCCAGCTCAGAGACCCAGTACTTC.